This T cell receptor beta chain came from a study of T cells after posttransplantation cyclophosphamide listed by TCRdb under 2016. Concerning the study at large: Using TRB sequencing, the study followed how the T cell repertoire reconstituted after myeloablative bone marrow transplantation in which posttransplantation cyclophosphamide served as GVHD prophylaxis. Because TRA and TRB clonality correlated tightly in fewer than ten samples, later TCR analyses were limited to TRB. Public TRB sequences were queried against a database of over 3,600 sequences associated with responses to pathogens, tumor antigens, self-antigens and alloantigens. Samples from about 33 PTCy-treated patients, along with samples from around 16 of their related bone marrow donors, underwent antigen receptor sequencing. In 3 patients, up to about 3 additional blood samples taken between 2 and 5.2 years after transplant also underwent TRB sequencing, as did pretransplant blood from several patients. TRB sequencing was performed on blood from all 35 or so PTCy patients with 1-year posttransplant specimens.

As concerns this clone: This receptor's antigen is unknown. Per-base qualities were not stored, and no clone one base away is much larger.

Genomic DNA was the input for TRB sequencing, which was run either with the immunoSEQ assay at survey resolution or with the hsTCRB kit. The authors' analysis ran thus. The immunoSEQ software was used for initial read processing, and the LymphoSeq R package was used for repertoire analyses. Clonality was computed as 1 minus normalized Shannon entropy; Gini coefficient was also calculated for each TRB dataset. To infer phenotypes in unsorted samples, TRB sequences from sorted subsets of the recipient or donor were mapped onto unsorted samples from the same recipient. TCRdb obtained this table from immuneACCESS and retained in-frame rearrangements with V and J assigned. These tables miss some clones; where compared with another copy, unresolved V genes account for less than half of the shortfall, and the remainder is unexplained. The V and J calls and clone size come from that table; D and trimming were worked out from the DNA. The sample profile shows about 43,000 clones; roughly 91% of them were found once. 2% to 3% of the sample lies in the top ten.

From the cysteine through the phenylalanine, the CDR3 covers 15 amino acids. Only CDR3 DNA is held: 45 bases, read in frame from base 1. The germline V gene sets CDR1 to MGHDK and CDR2 to SYGVNS. Between the V and J ends, shortened by 6 bases and 1 base respectively, the junction contains 15 bases. The treatment or condition label here, explained by the study, means: high-dose cyclophosphamide on days +3 and +4 as single-agent GVHD prophylaxis. For conditioning, the PTCy patients got busulfan and fludarabine, then a related or unrelated marrow graft, followed by cyclophosphamide on days +3 and +4. PTCy-treated patients were drawn from a prospective multi-institutional clinical trial. Peripheral blood and bone marrow mononuclear cells were isolated by Ficoll-Hypaque density centrifugation and were cryopreserved. Paper-wide results and their limitations: The TRB repertoires of T cells infiltrating skin or the GI tract showed only limited overlap with the TRB repertoires found in blood. Across roughly 40 patients, recipient CMV seropositivity and CMV reactivation were highly associated with TRB clonality; PTCy diversity was similar to CNI/methotrexate controls. Donor-recipient similarity was low at 1-2 months but increased during the first year, and donor CD8+ memory clones often dominated later blood repertoires.

The sequence came from a male patient aged 55 to 69 who received an allogeneic stem cell transplant from a related donor and was CMV-positive. Some T cells may originate with the graft donor following a transplant. The sample was PBMCs, taken roughly 59 days after allogeneic stem cell transplant with posttransplant cyclophosphamide. The rearranged chain carries TRBV25-1 and TRBJ1-1; D gene: possibly TRBD1, on 5 matching bases. In nucleotides, the sequence is TGTGCCAGCAGCCTAGGACACACCGCGAACACTGAAGCTTTCTTT. It translates as CASSLGHTANTEAFF. Extended through the reference TRBV25-1 and TRBJ1-1 proteins, this CDR3 yields the full variable domain: EADIYQTPRYLVIGTGKKITLECSQTMGHDKMYWYQQDPGMELHLIHYSYGVNSTEKGDLSSESTVSRIRTEHFPLTLESARPSHTSQYLCASSLGHTANTEAFFGQGTRLTVV.